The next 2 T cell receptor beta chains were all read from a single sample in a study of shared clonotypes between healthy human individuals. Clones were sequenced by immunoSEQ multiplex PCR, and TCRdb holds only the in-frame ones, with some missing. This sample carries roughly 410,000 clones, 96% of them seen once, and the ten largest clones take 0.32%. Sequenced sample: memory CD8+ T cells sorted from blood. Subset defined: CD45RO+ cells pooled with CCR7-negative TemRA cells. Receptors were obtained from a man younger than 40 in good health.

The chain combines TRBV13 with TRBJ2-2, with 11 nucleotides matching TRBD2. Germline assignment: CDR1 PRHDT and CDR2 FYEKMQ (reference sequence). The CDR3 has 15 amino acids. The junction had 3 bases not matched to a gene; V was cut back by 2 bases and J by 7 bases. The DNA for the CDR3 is TGTGCCAGCAGCTTAACTAGCGGGAGCAGCGGGGAGCTGTTTTTT. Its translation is CASSLTSGSSGELFF.

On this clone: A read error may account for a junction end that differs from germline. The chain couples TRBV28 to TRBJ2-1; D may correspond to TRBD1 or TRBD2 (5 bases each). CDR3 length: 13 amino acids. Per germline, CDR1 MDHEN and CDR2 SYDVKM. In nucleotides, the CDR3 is TGTGCCAGCAGTTTGGGGGTTTTGTGGGATGGGGTCTTC. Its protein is CASSLGVLWDGVF.